This TCR beta chain emerged from a study of OX40 agonist ivuxolimab in advanced cancers. Study-wide context: One hepatocellular carcinoma and two cutaneous melanoma patients partially responded.

A word on this clone: Its antigen remains unidentified.

Assay used: immunoSEQ multiplex PCR; TCRdb lists only in-frame clones, some missing. In the table there are about 61,000 clones, roughly 85% of which are singletons. The CDR3 contains 14 residues. Looked up from germline, CDR1 is SGHVS and CDR2 is FQNEAQ. Trimming removed 6 bases from V and 11 bases from J; junction bases left unmatched: 14. Study-level results: Dosing at 0.1 to 3.0 mg/kg was accompanied by clonal expansion of CD4+ and CD8+ blood T cells by week 6.

This chain uses TRBV7-8 with TRBJ2-3; TRBD2 matches at 7 bases. This clonotype originated in an adult with an advanced solid tumor such as melanoma, head and neck, liver or kidney cancer. The sequenced sample was CD4+ or CD8+ T cells sorted from blood, obtained in a trial of the OX40 agonist ivuxolimab. CDR3 sequence: CASRALGEGRGQYF. CDR3 coding DNA: TGTGCCAGCAGGGCCTTGGGGGAGGGCCGGGGGCAGTATTTT.